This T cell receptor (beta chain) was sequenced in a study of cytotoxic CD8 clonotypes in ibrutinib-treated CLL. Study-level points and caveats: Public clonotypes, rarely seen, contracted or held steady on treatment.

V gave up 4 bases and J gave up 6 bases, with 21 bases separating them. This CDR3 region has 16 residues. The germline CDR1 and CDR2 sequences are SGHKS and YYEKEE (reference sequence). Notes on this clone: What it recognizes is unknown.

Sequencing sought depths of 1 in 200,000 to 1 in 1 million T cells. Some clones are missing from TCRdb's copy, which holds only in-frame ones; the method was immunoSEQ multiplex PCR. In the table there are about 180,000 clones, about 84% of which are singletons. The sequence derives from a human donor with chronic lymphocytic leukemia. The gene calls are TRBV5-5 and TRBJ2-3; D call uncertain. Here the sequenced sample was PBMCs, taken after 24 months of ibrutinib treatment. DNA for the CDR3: TGTGCCAGCAGCCCTGAACCCGCAGCCCGAGCCGATACGCAGTATTTT. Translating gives CASSPEPAARADTQYF.